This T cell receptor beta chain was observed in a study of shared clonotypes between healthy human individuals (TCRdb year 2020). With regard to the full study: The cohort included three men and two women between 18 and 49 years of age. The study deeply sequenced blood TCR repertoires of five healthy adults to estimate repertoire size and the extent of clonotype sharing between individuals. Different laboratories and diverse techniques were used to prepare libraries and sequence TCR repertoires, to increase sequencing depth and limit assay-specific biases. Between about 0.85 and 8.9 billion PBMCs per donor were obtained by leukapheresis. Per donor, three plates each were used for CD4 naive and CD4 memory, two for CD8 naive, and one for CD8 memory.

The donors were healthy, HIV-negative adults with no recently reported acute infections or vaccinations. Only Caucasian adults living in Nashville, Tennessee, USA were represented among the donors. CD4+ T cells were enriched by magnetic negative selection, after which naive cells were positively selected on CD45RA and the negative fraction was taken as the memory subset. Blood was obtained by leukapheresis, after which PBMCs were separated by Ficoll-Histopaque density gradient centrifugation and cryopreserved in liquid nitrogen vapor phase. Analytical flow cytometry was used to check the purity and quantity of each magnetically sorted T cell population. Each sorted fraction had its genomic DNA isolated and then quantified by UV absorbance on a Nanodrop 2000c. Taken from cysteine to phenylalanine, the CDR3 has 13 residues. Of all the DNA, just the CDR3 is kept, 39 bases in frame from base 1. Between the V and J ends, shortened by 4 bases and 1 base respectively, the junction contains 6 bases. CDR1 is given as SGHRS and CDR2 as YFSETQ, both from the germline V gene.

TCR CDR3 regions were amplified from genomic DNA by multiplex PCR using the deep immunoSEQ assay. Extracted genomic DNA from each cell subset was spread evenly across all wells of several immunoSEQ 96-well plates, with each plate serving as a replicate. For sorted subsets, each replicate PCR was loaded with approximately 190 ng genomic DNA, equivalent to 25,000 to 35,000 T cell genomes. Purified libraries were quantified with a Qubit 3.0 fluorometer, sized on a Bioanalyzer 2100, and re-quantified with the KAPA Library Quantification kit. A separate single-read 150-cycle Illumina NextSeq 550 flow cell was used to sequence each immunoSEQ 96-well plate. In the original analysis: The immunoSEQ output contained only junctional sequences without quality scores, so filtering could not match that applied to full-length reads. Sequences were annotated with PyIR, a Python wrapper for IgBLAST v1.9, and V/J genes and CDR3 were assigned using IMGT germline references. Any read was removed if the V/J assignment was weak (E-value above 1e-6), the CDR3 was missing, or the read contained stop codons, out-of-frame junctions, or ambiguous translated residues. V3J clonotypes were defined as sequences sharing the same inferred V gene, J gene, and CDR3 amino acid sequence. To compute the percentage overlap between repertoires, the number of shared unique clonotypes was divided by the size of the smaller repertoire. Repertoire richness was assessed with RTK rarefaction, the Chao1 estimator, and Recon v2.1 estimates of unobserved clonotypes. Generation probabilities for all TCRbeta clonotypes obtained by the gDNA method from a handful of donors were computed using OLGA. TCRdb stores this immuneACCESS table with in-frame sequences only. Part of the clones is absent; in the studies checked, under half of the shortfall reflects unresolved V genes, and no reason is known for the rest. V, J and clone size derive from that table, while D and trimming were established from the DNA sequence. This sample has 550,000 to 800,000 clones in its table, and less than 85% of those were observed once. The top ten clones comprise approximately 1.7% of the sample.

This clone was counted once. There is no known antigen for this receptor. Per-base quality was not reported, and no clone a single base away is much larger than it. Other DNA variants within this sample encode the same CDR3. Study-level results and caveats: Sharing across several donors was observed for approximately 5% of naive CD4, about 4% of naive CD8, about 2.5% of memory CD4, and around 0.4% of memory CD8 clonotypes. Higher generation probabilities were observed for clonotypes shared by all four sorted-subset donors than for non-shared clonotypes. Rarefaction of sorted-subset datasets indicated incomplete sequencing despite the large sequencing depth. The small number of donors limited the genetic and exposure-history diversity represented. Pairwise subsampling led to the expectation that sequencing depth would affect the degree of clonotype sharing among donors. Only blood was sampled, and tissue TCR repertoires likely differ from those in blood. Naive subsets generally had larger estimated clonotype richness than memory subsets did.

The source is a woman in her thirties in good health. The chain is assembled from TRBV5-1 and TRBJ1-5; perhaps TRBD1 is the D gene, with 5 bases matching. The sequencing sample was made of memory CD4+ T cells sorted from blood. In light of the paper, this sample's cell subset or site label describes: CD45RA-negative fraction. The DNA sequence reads TGCGCCAGCAGCCGGGACAGCAATCAGCCCCAGCATTTT. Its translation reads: CASSRDSNQPQHF.